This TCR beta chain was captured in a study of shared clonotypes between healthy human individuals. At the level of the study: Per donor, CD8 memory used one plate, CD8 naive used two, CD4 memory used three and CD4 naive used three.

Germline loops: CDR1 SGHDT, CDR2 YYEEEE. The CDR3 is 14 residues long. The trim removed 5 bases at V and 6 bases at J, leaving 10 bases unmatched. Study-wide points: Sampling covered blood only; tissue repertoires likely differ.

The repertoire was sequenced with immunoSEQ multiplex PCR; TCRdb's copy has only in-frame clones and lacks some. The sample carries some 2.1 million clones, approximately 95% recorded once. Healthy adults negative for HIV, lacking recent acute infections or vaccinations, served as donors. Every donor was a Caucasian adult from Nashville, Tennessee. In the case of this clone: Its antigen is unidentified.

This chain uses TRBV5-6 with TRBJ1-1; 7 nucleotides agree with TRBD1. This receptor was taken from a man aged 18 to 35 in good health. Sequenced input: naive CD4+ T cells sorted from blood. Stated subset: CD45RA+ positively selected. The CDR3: CASSPQGFESEAFF. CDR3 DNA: TGTGCCAGCAGTCCACAGGGGTTTGAGTCTGAAGCTTTCTTT.